These 16 T cell receptor beta chains were all obtained from the same sample, sequenced in a study of blood T cell repertoires in COVID-19 (dated by TCRdb to about 2020). Library creation used the immunoSEQ multiplex PCR assay. In TCRdb, the immuneACCESS table is reduced to in-frame sequences with V and J assigned. These tables do not hold every clone; where another copy was compared, an unresolved V gene accounts for under half, and the others remain unexplained. The sample table contains hundreds of thousands of clones; only one count was recorded for nearly 90% of them. Of the sample, around 0.96% is held by the ten largest clones. Input material: peripheral blood. The receptors originated from a woman aged 40 to 50 with COVID-19, enrolled during active disease.

CDR3 sequence reads: CATSESAGTQYF. The DNA for the CDR3 is TGTGCCACCAGTGAGTCCGCGGGTACGCAGTATTTT. The gene calls are TRBV24-1 and TRBJ2-3, with a possible D match to TRBD2 (5 bases). CDR1 is KGHDR, CDR2 SFDVKD, per germline. With 4 bases removed from V and 8 bases from J, the gap between germline ends came to 9 bases. CDR3 size: 12 residues.

V and J are TRBV3-1 (or the pseudogene TRBV3-2) and TRBJ1-3; D possibly corresponds to TRBD1 (6 bases). The germline gives CDR1 LGHDT, CDR2 YNNKEL (reference sequence). Trimming pared 3 bases from V and 2 bases from J, leaving 8 bases between. The CDR3 has 14 residues. CDR3 sequence (DNA): TGTGCCAGCAGCCAGGGGGGGCCTGGAAACACCATATATTTT. This translates into CASSQGGPGNTIYF.

This chain connects TRBV19 to TRBJ2-3; 10 bases match TRBD2. The ends lost 0 bases at V and 6 bases at J; junction bases unmatched: 6. There are 16 residues in the CDR3. The V gene's germline CDR1 is LNHDA and CDR2 SQIVND (reference sequence). The DNA of the CDR3 is TGTGCCAGTAGTATAGAGTCTAGCGGGAGTTCTGATACGCAGTATTTT. Its translation: CASSIESSGSSDTQYF.

The table lists this clone with a few counts. V usage is TRBV29-1 and J usage is TRBJ1-5, with TRBD1 matching over 10 bases. Germline values: CDR1 SQVTM, CDR2 ANQGSEA. The trim removed 7 bases at V and 7 bases at J, leaving 10 bases unmatched. The CDR3 is 14 residues long. CDR3 residues: CSARDRGLGQPQHF. The CDR3 DNA reads as TGCAGCGCACGGGACAGGGGACTGGGACAGCCCCAGCATTTT.

This clone was found once. The V and J genes are TRBV28 and TRBJ2-1; the match to TRBD2 covers 10 bases. CDR3 length equals 15 residues. CDR1 and CDR2 from the germline V gene are MDHEN and SYDVKM. Unmatched junction bases numbered 9, after V lost 7 bases and J lost 6 bases. The CDR3 loop is CASNQLAGFSNEQFF. The CDR3 DNA follows: TGTGCCAGCAACCAACTAGCGGGATTCAGCAATGAGCAGTTCTTC. Supplemented by reference TRBV28 and TRBJ2-1, the full variable domain reads DVKVTQSSRYLVKRTGEKVFLECVQDMDHENMFWYRQDPGLGLRLIYFSYDVKMKEKGDIPEGYSVSREKKERFSLILESASTNQTSMYLCASNQLAGFSNEQFFGPGTRLTVL.

The chain couples TRBV5-1 to TRBJ1-3, with a possible D match to TRBD1 (6 bases). The germline V gene has CDR1 SGHRS and CDR2 YFSETQ. The CDR3 runs to 14 residues. Trimming took off 4 bases at V and 0 bases at J, with 8 bases between the two ends. Here the CDR3 reads CASSQDSSGNTIYF. In DNA form, the CDR3 reads TGCGCCAGCAGCCAGGACAGCTCTGGAAACACCATATATTTT.

The rearrangement joins TRBV18 to TRBJ1-3, with a weak D call TRBD1 (6 bases). This CDR3 is built from 16 residues. The germline CDR1 and CDR2 sequences are KGHSH and LQKENI. V was shortened by 2 bases and J by 7 bases, with 18 bases between the two germline ends. CDR3 amino acids: CASSPYAQGIGNTIYF. CDR3 nucleotide sequence: TGTGCCAGCTCACCATATGCTCAGGGGATCGGGAACACCATATATTTT.

The chain recombines TRBV18 with TRBJ1-1; 10 bases fit TRBD1. The CDR3 length is 17 residues. Trimming removed 3 bases from V and 3 bases from J; junction bases left unmatched: 10. The germline CDR1 and CDR2 sequences are KGHSH and LQKENI. In DNA form, the CDR3 reads TGTGCCAGCTCACCTACCCGGACAGGGGGTTCGCACACTGAAGCTTTCTTT. Translation: CASSPTRTGGSHTEAFF.

This clone has a single count. The genes are TRBV29-1 and TRBJ2-2; 16 positions agree with TRBD2. J gave up 1 base and V 7 bases, and 3 bases lay outside the gene matches. From germline, CDR1 is SQVTM and CDR2 ANQGSEA. This CDR3 spans 16 amino acids. The CDR3 DNA follows: TGCAGCGCTGGGACTAGCGGGGGGGTGAACACCGGGGAGCTGTTTTTT. This sequence encodes CSAGTSGGVNTGELFF.

The chain combines TRBV7-3 with TRBJ1-1; TRBD1 matches at 9 bases. This CDR3 region has 14 residues. Trimming cost V 5 bases and J 5 bases; bases outside gene matches: 6. Per the germline V gene, CDR1 is SGHTA and CDR2 is FQGTGA. The CDR3 region has the DNA TGTGCCAGCAGCCCCGGACAGGGGTGGACTGAAGCTTTCTTT. Amino acid sequence: CASSPGQGWTEAFF. The full variable domain, completed using reference TRBV7-3 and TRBJ1-1, is GAGVSQTPSNKVTEKGKYVELRCDPISGHTALYWYRQSLGQGPEFLIYFQGTGAADDSGLPNDRFFAVRPEGSVSTLKIQRTERGDSAVYLCASSPGQGWTEAFFGQGTRLTVV.

The chain carries TRBV9 and TRBJ2-7; D is possibly TRBD2 (5 bases). The CDR3 totals 14 residues. Germline V gives CDR1 SGDLS, CDR2 YYNGEE. Between the trimmed V and J ends, which lost 2 bases and 3 bases, there was a span of 12 bases. The CDR3 region has the DNA TGTGCCAGCAGCGTTTCGGGGATGAACTACGAGCAGTACTTC. Its protein is CASSVSGMNYEQYF.

Of note for this clone: Other DNA sequences of this sample code for an identical CDR3. The chain uses TRBV20-1 and TRBJ1-1; D remains ambiguous. Per germline, CDR1 DFQATT and CDR2 SNEGSKA (reference sequence). Trimming shortened V by 3 bases and J by 1 base, and 3 bases separated the two germline ends. This CDR3 is built from 11 residues. This chain's CDR3 is CSASRNTEAFF. As DNA, the CDR3 is TGCAGTGCTAGCCGGAACACTGAAGCTTTCTTT.

V is TRBV29-1 and J is TRBJ2-3; TRBD1 matches at 7 bases. J was trimmed by 0 bases and V by 3 bases; bases with no gene match: 3. CDR1 is SQVTM, CDR2 ANQGSEA, per germline. The CDR3 spans 14 residues. The DNA of the CDR3 is TGCAGCGTTGAGGGACAGCGGAGCACAGATACGCAGTATTTT. Protein sequence: CSVEGQRSTDTQYF.

This clone was seen a single time. This chain joins TRBV6-5 and TRBJ2-1, with TRBD2 matching over 10 bases. J was trimmed by 6 bases and V by 5 bases; bases with no gene match: 7. In germline, CDR1 is MNHEY, CDR2 SVGAGI. This CDR3 has 15 amino acids. The CDR3 reads CASSRTSGDRNEQFF. The CDR3 bases are TGTGCCAGCAGTCGAACTAGCGGGGACCGCAATGAGCAGTTCTTC.

V is TRBV28 and J is TRBJ1-2; D not certain. The V gene's germline CDR1 is MDHEN and CDR2 SYDVKM. The ends were cut back, 6 bases at V and 4 bases at J, with 12 bases in the middle. This CDR3 spans 13 amino acids. The CDR3 here is CASRTHALYGYTF. DNA of the CDR3: TGTGCCAGCAGAACACATGCTCTCTATGGCTACACCTTC.

The rearrangement links TRBV5-6 to TRBJ2-2, with D tentatively TRBD2 (5 bases). CDR1 is SGHDT, CDR2 YYEEEE, per germline. The CDR3 consists of 17 residues. V was trimmed by 2 bases and J by 3 bases, leaving 17 bases between them. The CDR3 DNA reads TGTGCCAGCAGCTTAAGGCCGGAGGTAGCGTACACCGGGGAGCTGTTTTTT. Its translation: CASSLRPEVAYTGELFF. The entire variable domain, with the rest obtained from reference TRBV5-6 and TRBJ2-2, is as follows: DAGVTQSPTHLIKTRGQQVTLRCSPKSGHDTVSWYQQALGQGPQFIFQYYEEEERQRGNFPDRFSGHQFPNYSSELNVNALLLGDSALYLCASSLRPEVAYTGELFFGEGSRLTVL.